This entry features one TCR beta chain sequence. Its target is not known. The data derive from a study of siplizumab effects on memory and regulatory T cells. Whole-study findings and limits: To unstimulated subsets, only a minor fraction of alloreactive clones could be mapped. Many proliferating CD4+ or CD8+ clones remained unclassified. Roughly 75-96% of them could not be assigned either a naive or a memory phenotype. Naive T cells appeared more varied than memory cells and looked like key alloresponse contributors. Treg origin accounted for an average of roughly 70% of mappable alloreactive CD4+ clones with siplizumab and roughly 26% in controls.

Sequenced by immunoSEQ multiplex PCR; TCRdb stores in-frame clones only, minus some. This sample carries 90,000 to 120,000 clones, approximately 93% of them seen once, and the ten largest clones take approximately 0.58%. There are 13 residues in the CDR3. Between the trimmed V and J ends, which lost 1 base and 7 bases, there was a span of 10 bases. CDR1 and CDR2 (germline): SGHVS, FQNEAQ. The source is a human donor in good health. The chain recombines TRBV7-8 with TRBJ2-5, with a weak D call TRBD1 (5 bases). The sequenced sample consisted of Tregs sorted from blood. CDR3 in amino acids: CASSLGGLRTQYF. The CDR3, as DNA: TGTGCCAGCAGCTTAGGGGGCCTGAGGACCCAGTACTTC.